The following is a T cell receptor beta chain sequence with its context. The antigen remains unidentified. Read coverage stops 3 residues before the CDR3 terminus; the germline J gene supplies the remainder. The entry originates in a study of T cells in women clearing cervical HPV infection. J gave up 7 bases and V 5 bases, and 12 bases lay outside the gene matches. The CDR3 runs to 16 residues. From germline, CDR1 is WSHSY and CDR2 SAAADI. Study-wide results and limits: Unknown T-cell numbers per sample may underlie the richness differences. Associations may precede or follow infection; HPV-specific or memory T cells were not isolated. CIN3+ cases had significantly higher TCR repertoire richness than controls, but evenness did not differ.

The protocol was immunoSEQ multiplex PCR, while the TCRdb copy is restricted to in-frame clones and leaves out a portion. The table lists roughly 24,000 clones, with 4% to 5.5% in the top ten. This sequence joins TRBV10-2 and TRBJ2-1; 9 bases are shared with TRBD1. The specimen sequenced was blood buffy coat. This TCR derives from a woman between 18 and 75 years old with a cervical HPV16 infection that either progressed to CIN3+ or cleared (not recorded which). Here the CDR3 reads CASSLIPGQGTNEQFF. Partial CDR3 DNA: TGCGCCAGCAGTCTCATCCCGGGACAGGGTACGAATGAG.